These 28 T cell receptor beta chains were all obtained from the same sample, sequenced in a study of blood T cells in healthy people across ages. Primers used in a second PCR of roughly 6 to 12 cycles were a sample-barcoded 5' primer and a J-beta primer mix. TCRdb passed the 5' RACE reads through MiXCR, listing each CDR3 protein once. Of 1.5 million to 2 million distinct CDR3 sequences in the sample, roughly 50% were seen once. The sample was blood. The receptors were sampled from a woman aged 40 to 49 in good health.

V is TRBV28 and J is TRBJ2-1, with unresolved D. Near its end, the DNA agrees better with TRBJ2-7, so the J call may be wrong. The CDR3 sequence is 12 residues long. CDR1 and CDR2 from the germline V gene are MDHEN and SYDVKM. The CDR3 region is CASRLLYNEQYF. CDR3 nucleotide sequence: TGTGCCAGCCGCCTACTTTACAATGAGCAGTACTTC.

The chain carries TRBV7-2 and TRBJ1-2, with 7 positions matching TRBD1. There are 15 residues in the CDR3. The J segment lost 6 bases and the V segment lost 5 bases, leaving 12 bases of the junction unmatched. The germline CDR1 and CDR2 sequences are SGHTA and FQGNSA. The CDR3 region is CASSLRSTGMNGYTF. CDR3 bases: TGTGCCAGCAGCCTGAGATCGACAGGGATGAATGGCTACACCTTC.

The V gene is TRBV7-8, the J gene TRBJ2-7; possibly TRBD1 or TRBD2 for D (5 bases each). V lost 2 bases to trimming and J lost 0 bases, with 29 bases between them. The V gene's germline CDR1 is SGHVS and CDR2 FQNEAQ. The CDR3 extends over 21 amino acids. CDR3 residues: CASSLPDGSPRGGPISYEQYF. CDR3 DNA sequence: TGTGCCAGCAGCTTACCCGATGGCTCTCCACGGGGCGGGCCCATCTCCTACGAGCAGTACTTC.

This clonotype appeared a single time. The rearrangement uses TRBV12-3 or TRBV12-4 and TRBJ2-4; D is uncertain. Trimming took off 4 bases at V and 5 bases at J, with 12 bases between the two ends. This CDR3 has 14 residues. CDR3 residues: CASSSGLWENIQYF. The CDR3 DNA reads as TGTGCCAGCAGTTCGGGCCTCTGGGAAAACATTCAGTACTTC.

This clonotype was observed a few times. The CDR3 DNA sequence: TGCGCCAGCAGCGGAAGGGACAGGGGATCGGGCAATGAGCAGTTCTTC. This sequence encodes CASSGRDRGSGNEQFF. J is TRBJ2-1 and V is TRBV5-1; 10 bases match TRBD1. The CDR3 contains 16 residues. Losses at the gene ends were 4 bases for V and 6 bases for J; bases not matched to a gene: 10. Germline V gives CDR1 SGHRS, CDR2 YFSETQ.

This CDR3 is CASRAIRDRVVTF. CDR3 nucleotides: TGTGCCAGCAGAGCCATCCGGGACAGGGTCGTCACCTTC. The chain recombines TRBV6-2 or TRBV6-3 with TRBJ1-2; 9 nucleotides agree with TRBD1. The J segment lost 13 bases and the V segment lost 6 bases, leaving 12 bases of the junction unmatched. This CDR3 spans 13 amino acids. Germline CDR1 and CDR2: MNHEY and SVGEGT.

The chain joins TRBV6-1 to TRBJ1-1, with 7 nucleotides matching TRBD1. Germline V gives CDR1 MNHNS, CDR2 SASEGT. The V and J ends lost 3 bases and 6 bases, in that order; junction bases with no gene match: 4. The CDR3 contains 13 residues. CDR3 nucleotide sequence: TGTGCCAGCAGTGAGTCCGGGACAGCTGAAGCTTTCTTT. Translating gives CASSESGTAEAFF.

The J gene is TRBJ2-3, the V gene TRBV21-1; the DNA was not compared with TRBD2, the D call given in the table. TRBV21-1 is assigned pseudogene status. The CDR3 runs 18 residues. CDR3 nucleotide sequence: TGTGCCAGCAGCAAATGTTCCCAACTAGCGGGTTCTCAAGATACGCAGTATTTT. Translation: CASSKCSQLAGSQDTQYF.

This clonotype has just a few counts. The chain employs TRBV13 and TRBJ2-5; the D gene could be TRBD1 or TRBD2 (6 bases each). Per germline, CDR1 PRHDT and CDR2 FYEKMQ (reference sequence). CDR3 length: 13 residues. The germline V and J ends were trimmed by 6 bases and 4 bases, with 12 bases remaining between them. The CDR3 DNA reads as TGTGCCAGCAGACGTCCGGGGGCAGAGACCCAGTACTTC. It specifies CASRRPGAETQYF.

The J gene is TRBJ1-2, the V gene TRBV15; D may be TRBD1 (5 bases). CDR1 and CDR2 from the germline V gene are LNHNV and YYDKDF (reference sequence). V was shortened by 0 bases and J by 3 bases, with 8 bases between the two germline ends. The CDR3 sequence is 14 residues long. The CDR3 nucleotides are TGTGCCACCAGCAGAGAGTTCAGGGACTATGGCTACACCTTC. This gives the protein CATSREFRDYGYTF.

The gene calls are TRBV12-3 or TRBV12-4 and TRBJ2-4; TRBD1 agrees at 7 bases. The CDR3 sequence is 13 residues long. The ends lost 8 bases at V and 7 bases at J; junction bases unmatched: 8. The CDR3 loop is CASAFQGENIQYF. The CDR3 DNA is TGTGCCAGCGCCTTCCAGGGGGAGAACATTCAGTACTTC.

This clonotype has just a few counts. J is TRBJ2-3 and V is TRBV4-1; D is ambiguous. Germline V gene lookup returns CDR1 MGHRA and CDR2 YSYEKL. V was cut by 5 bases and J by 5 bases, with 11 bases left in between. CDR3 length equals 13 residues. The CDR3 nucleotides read TGCGCCAGCAGCTCGGAAGGGCGAGATACGCAGTATTTT. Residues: CASSSEGRDTQYF.

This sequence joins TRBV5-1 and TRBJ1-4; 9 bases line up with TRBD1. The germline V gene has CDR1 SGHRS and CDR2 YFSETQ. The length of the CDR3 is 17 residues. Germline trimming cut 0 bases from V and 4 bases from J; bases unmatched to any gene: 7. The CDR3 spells CASSLEGQGRFNEKLFF. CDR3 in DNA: TGCGCCAGCAGCTTGGAAGGACAGGGGCGTTTTAATGAAAAACTGTTTTTT.

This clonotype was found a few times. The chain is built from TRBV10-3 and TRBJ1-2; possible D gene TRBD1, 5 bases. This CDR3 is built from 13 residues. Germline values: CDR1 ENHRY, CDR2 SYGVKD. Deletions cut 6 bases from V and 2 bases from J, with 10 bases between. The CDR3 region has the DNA TGTGCCATCAGCCAAGGGGAGAACTATGGCTACACCTTC. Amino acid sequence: CAISQGENYGYTF.

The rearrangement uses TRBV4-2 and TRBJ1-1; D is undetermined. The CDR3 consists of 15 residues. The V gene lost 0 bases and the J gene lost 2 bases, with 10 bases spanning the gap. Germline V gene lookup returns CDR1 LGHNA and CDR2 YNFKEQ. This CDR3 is CASSQDPNSNTEAFF. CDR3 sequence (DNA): TGTGCCAGCAGCCAAGATCCGAACAGTAACACTGAAGCTTTCTTT.

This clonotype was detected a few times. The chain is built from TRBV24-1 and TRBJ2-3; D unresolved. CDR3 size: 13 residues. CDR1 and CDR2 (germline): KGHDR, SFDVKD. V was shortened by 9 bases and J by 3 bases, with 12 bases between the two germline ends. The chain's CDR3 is CATSSWVTDTQYF. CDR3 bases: TGTGCCACCTCCTCCTGGGTGACAGATACGCAGTATTTT.

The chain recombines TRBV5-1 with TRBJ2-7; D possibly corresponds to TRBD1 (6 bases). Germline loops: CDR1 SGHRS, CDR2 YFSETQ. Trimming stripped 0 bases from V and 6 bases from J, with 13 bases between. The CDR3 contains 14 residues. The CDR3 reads CASSLVQGRAEQYF. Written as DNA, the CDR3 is TGCGCCAGCAGCTTGGTACAGGGTCGGGCCGAGCAGTACTTC.

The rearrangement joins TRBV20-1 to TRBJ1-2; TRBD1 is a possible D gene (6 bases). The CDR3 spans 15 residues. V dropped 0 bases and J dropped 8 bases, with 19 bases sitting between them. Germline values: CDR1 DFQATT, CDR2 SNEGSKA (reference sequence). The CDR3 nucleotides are TGCAGTGCTAGAGATCGGGCAGGGGAGCAAAGAGGCTACACCTTC. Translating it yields CSARDRAGEQRGYTF.

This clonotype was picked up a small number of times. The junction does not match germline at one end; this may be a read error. The CDR3 protein is CASRGALYEQYF. CDR3 sequence (DNA): TGTGCAAGCAGGGGGGCGTTATACGAGCAGTACTTC. The genes are TRBV28 and TRBJ2-7, with D perhaps matching TRBD1 (7 bases). The germline CDR1 and CDR2 sequences are MDHEN and SYDVKM. This CDR3 has 12 amino acids.

DNA of the CDR3: TGTGCCAGCAGCTTAGGGCCAACGGGAGCCTACGAGCAGTACTTC. This gives the protein CASSLGPTGAYEQYF. The chain recombines TRBV7-2 with TRBJ2-7, with TRBD2 as a possible D gene (6 bases). V was trimmed by 1 base and J by 2 bases, leaving 12 bases between them. This CDR3 is built from 15 residues. The germline V gene has CDR1 SGHTA and CDR2 FQGNSA.

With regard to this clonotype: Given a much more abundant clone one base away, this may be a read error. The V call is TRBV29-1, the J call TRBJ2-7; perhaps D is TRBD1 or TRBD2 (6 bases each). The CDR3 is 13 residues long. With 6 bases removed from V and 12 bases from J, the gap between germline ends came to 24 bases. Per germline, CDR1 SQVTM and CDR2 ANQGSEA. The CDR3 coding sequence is TGCAGCGTAACGGAGGGGGGCTCAAACATTCGGTACTTC. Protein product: CSVTEGGSNIRYF.

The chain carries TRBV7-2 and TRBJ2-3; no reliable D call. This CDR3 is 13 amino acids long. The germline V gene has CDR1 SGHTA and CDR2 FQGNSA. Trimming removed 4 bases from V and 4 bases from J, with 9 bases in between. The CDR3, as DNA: TGTGCCAGCAGCTCAGAATTTGCAGATACGCAGTATTTT. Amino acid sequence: CASSSEFADTQYF.

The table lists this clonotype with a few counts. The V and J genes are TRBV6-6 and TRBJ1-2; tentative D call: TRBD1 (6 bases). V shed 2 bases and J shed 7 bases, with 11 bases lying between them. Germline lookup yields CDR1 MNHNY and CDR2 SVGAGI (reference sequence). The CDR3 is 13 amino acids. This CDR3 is CASSYPPTGGYTF. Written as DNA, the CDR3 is TGTGCCAGCAGTTACCCCCCGACAGGTGGCTACACCTTC.

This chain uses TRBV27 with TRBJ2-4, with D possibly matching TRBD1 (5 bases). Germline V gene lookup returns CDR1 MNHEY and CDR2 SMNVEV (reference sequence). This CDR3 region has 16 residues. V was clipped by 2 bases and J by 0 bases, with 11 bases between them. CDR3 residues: CASSLRAGIAKNIQYF. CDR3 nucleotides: TGTGCCAGCAGTTTACGGGCAGGGATAGCCAAAAACATTCAGTACTTC.

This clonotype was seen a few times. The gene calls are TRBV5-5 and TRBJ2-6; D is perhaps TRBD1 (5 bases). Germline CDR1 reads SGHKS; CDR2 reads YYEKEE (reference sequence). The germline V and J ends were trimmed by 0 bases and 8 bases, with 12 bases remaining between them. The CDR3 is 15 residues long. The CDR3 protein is CASSLGTGSTNVLTF. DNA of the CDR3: TGTGCCAGCAGCTTGGGTACAGGTAGTACCAACGTCCTGACTTTC.

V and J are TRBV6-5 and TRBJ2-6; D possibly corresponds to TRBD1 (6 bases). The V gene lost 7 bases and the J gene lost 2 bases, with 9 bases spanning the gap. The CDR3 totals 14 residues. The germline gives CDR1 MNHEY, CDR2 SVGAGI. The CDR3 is CASNTGTGANVLTF. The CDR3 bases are TGTGCCAGCAACACAGGGACTGGGGCCAACGTCCTGACTTTC.

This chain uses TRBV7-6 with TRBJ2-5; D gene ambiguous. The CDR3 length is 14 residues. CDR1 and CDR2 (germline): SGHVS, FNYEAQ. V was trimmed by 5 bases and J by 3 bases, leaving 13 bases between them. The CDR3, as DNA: TGTGCCAGCAGCCCCGGACCTTTTGAAGAGACCCAGTACTTC. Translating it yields CASSPGPFEETQYF.

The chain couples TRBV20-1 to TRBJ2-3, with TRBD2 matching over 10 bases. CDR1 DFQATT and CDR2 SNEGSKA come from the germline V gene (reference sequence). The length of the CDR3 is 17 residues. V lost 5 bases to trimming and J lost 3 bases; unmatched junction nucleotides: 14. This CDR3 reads CSAGNPDSGGTTDTQYF. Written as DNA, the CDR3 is TGCAGTGCTGGAAACCCCGATAGCGGGGGGACTACAGATACGCAGTATTTT.